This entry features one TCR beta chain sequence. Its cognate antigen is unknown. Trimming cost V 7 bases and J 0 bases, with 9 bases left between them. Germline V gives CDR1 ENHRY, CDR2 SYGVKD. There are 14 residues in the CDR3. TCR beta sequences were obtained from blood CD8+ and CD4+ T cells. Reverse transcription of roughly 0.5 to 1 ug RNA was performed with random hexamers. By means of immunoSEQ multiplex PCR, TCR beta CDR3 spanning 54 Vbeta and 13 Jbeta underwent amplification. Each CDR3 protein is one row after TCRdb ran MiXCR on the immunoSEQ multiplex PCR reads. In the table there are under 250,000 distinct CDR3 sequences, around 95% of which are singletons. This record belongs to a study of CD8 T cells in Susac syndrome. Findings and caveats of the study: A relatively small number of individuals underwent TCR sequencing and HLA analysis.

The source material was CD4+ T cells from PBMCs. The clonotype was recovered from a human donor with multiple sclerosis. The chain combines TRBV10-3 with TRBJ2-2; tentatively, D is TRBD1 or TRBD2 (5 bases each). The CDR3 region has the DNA TGTGCCATCAACCCGGGACCGAACACCGGGGAGCTGTTTTTT. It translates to CAINPGPNTGELFF.